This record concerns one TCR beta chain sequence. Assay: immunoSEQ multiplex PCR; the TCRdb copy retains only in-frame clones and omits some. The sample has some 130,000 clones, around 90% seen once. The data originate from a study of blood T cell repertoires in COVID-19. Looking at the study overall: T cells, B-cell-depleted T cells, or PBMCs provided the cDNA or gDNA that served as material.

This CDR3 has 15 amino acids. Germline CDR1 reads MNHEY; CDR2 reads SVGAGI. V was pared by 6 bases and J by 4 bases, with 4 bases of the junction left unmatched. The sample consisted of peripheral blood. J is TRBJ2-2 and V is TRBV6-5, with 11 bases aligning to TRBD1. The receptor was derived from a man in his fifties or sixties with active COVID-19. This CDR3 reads CASRKDRGRTGELFF. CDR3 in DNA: TGTGCCAGCAGAAAGGACAGGGGGCGCACCGGGGAGCTGTTTTTT.